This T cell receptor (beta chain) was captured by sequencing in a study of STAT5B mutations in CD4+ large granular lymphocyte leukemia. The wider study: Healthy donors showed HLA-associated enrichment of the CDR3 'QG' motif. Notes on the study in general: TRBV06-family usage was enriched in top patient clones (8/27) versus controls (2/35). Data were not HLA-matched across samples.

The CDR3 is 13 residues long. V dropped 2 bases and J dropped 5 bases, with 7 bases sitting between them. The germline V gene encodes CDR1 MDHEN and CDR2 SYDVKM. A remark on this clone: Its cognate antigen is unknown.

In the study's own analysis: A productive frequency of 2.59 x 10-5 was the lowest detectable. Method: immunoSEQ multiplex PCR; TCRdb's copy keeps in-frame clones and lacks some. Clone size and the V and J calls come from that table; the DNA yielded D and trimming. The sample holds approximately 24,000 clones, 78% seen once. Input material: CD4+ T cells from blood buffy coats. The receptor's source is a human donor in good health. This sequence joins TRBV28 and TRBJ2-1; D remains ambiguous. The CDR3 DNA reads TGTGCCAGCAGTTTAGGTCCGAACAATGAGCAGTTCTTC. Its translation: CASSLGPNNEQFF.